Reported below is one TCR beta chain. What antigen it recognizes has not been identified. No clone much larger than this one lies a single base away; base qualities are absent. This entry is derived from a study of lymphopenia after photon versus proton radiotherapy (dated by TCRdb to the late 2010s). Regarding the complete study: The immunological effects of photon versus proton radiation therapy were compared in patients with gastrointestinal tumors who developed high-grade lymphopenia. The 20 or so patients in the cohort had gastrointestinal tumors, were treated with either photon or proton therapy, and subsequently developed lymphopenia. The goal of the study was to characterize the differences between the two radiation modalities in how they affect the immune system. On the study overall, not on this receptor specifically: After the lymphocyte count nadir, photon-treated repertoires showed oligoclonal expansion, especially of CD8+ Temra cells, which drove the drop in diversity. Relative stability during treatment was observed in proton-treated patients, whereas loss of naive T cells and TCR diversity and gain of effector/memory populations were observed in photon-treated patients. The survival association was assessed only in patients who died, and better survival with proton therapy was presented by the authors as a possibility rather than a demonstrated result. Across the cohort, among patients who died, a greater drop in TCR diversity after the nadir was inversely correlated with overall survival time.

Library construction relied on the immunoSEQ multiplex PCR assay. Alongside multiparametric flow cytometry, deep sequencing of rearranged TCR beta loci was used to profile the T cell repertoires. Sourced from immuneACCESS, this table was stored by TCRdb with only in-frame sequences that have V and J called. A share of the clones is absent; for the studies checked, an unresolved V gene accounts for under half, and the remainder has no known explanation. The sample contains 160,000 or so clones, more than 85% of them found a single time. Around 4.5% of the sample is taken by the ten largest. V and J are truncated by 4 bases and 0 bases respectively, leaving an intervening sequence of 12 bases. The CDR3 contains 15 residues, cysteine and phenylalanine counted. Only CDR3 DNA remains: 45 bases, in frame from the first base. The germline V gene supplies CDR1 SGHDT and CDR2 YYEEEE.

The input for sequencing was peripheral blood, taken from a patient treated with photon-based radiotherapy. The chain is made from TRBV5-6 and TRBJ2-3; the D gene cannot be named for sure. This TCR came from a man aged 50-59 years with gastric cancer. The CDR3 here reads CASSPILGSTDTQYF. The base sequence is TGTGCCAGCAGCCCGATACTGGGGAGCACAGATACGCAGTATTTT. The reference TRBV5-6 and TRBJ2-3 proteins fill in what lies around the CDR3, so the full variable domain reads DAGVTQSPTHLIKTRGQQVTLRCSPKSGHDTVSWYQQALGQGPQFIFQYYEEEERQRGNFPDRFSGHQFPNYSSELNVNALLLGDSALYLCASSPILGSTDTQYFGPGTRLTVL.